In this sample, the clone carrying this T cell receptor (beta chain) turned up many times. Antigen specificity is unknown. This specimen belongs to a study of CD8 T cells in ankylosing spondylitis. Making the TCR beta libraries involved quantitative 5'-RACE with molecular barcodes. TCRdb fed the 5' RACE reads into MiXCR, producing one record per CDR3 protein. The sample includes 650,000 to 800,000 distinct CDR3 sequences, roughly 20% of them seen just once. The CDR3 totals 17 residues. Trimming removed 1 base from V and 0 bases from J; junction bases left unmatched: 6. Germline CDR1 LGHDT, CDR2 YNNKEL (reference sequence). Findings of the study overall: The study looked at matched synovial fluid samples from ankylosing spondylitis patients. Disease-linked clones were reported to be significantly enriched there. What appeared characteristic of ankylosing spondylitis blood was a TCR beta motif of under 10 highly homologous variants. Earlier literature documents some of the motif variants in reactive arthritis synovial fluid and blood.

The chain employs TRBV3-1 and TRBJ1-3; 7 bases map to TRBD1. The clonotype originates from a male donor with ankylosing spondylitis. The specimen sequenced was blood, either unsorted or a sorted T cell fraction (not recorded which). The CDR3 DNA reads as TGTGCCAGCAGCCAAGGAAGGGACAGACGCTCTGGAAACACCATATATTTT. This gives the protein CASSQGRDRRSGNTIYF.